Listed below are T cell receptor beta chains from one sample, sequenced in a study of vaccination effects on CD4 cells after COVID-19. No antigens are known for them. The protocol was immunoSEQ multiplex PCR, while the TCRdb copy is restricted to in-frame clones and leaves out a portion. The sample shows roughly 60,000 clones, 55% to 75% of them seen only once. This material consisted of CD4+ T cells from PBMCs cultured with SARS-CoV-2 spike peptides, taken before COVID-19 vaccination. These receptors were collected from a human donor who received a COVID-19 vaccine. Each CDR3 is given with its conserved first and last residue. Each record gives: clone size, CDR3 length, V gene, D gene, J gene, CDR3 protein, CDR3 DNA. D genes are given only for firm matches. For some rows the clone size is stated as once, few or many, or as a class when expanded; others skip it.

>-|15|TRBV19|TRBD1|TRBJ2-3
CASSSGQGKTDTQYF
TGTGCCAGTAGCTCGGGACAGGGGAAAACAGATACGCAGTATTTT
>-|17|TRBV14|-|TRBJ2-3
CASSQAYRVSGTDTQYF
TGTGCCAGCAGCCAAGCTTACAGGGTCTCAGGGACAGATACGCAGTATTTT
>-|17|TRBV28|-|TRBJ2-4
CASRPRTLSLAKNIQYF
TGTGCCAGCAGACCAAGGACATTGAGTTTAGCCAAAAACATTCAGTACTTC
>-|12|TRBV5-4|TRBD1|TRBJ1-1
CASSLETGRAFF
TGTGCCAGCAGCTTGGAGACAGGGCGAGCTTTCTTT
>-|13|TRBV18|-|TRBJ2-5
CASSPGVPETQYF
TGTGCCAGCTCACCCGGGGTCCCCGAGACCCAGTACTTC
>-|16|TRBV11-1|-|TRBJ2-1
CASSLEGGSSYNEQFF
TGTGCCAGCAGCTTAGAGGGGGGGAGCTCCTACAATGAGCAGTTCTTC
>-|17|TRBV4-1|TRBD2|TRBJ2-5
CASSQDGGGGAAETQYF
TGCGCCAGCAGCCAAGATGGGGGCGGGGGGGCCGCGGAGACCCAGTACTTC
>-|13|TRBV11-3|-|TRBJ2-1
CASSLDLGNEQFF
TGTGCCAGCAGCTTAGACTTAGGCAATGAGCAGTTCTTC
>-|18|TRBV3-1/TRBV3-2|-|TRBJ1-6
CASSSQGPFTGYNSPLHF
TGTGCCAGCAGCTCCCAGGGACCGTTCACGGGGTATAATTCACCCCTCCACTTT
>-|13|TRBV6-5|-|TRBJ1-2
CASSYSGFRGYTF
TGTGCCAGCAGTTACTCAGGGTTTCGCGGCTACACCTTC
>-|14|TRBV15|-|TRBJ1-2
CATSSRESGVGYTF
TGTGCCACCAGCAGTAGAGAGAGCGGGGTTGGCTACACCTTC
>-|16|TRBV14|TRBD1|TRBJ1-2
CASSQLRQGRSGGYTF
TGTGCCAGCAGCCAACTTAGACAGGGACGGTCTGGGGGCTACACCTTC
>few|13|TRBV5-6|-|TRBJ1-4
CASSSGTSEKLFF
TGTGCCAGCAGCTCCGGGACTTCTGAAAAACTGTTTTTT
>once|14|TRBV5-1|TRBD2|TRBJ2-5
CASSLPSGQETQYF
TGCGCCAGCAGCTTGCCTAGCGGTCAAGAGACCCAGTACTTC
>few|13|TRBV20-1|-|TRBJ2-7
CSASGADYYEQYF
TGCAGTGCTAGTGGGGCAGATTACTACGAGCAGTACTTC
>-|15|TRBV5-4|TRBD1|TRBJ1-1
CASSLSNYRGSEAFF
TGTGCCAGCAGCTTATCAAACTACAGGGGGTCTGAAGCTTTCTTT
>-|16|TRBV11-2|TRBD2|TRBJ2-1
CASSPTTSGLHNEQFF
TGTGCCAGCAGCCCCACGACTAGCGGCCTACACAATGAGCAGTTCTTC
>-|14|TRBV30|-|TRBJ1-1
CAWSVLGLNTEAFF
TGTGCCTGGAGTGTACTCGGGCTGAACACTGAAGCTTTCTTT
>few|14|TRBV30|TRBD1|TRBJ2-7
CAWSVGGQSYEQYF
TGTGCCTGGAGTGTTGGGGGACAGTCCTACGAGCAGTACTTC
>few|11|TRBV7-2|-|TRBJ1-2
CASSLYGGYTF
TGTGCCAGCAGCTTATATGGAGGCTACACCTTC
>few|15|TRBV3-1/TRBV3-2|-|TRBJ1-1
CASSPWGEMNTEAFF
TGTGCCAGCAGCCCCTGGGGGGAGATGAACACTGAAGCTTTCTTT
>-|14|TRBV6-6|-|TRBJ1-2
CASTRRTGNYGYTF
TGTGCCAGCACCCGGCGCACAGGAAACTATGGCTACACCTTC
>-|14|TRBV5-6|-|TRBJ2-7
CASSQGLGGYEQYF
TGTGCCAGCAGCCAGGGACTGGGAGGTTACGAGCAGTACTTC
>-|14|TRBV27|-|TRBJ2-7
CASRSTVNSYEQYF
TGTGCCAGCAGAAGTACAGTAAACTCCTACGAGCAGTACTTC
>-|16|TRBV5-4|-|TRBJ1-6
CASSSRGTSYNSPLHF
TGTGCCAGCAGCTCCCGGGGGACGTCCTATAATTCACCCCTCCACTTT
>-|14|TRBV3-1/TRBV3-2|-|TRBJ1-6
CASSQTGGNSPLHF
TGTGCCAGCAGCCAGACGGGGGGGAATTCACCCCTCCACTTT
>few|16|TRBV4-2|-|TRBJ1-3
CASSQENRYSGNTIYF
TGTGCCAGCAGCCAAGAGAACAGATACTCTGGAAACACCATATATTTT
>-|18|TRBV12-2|-|TRBJ1-1
CASRLAYPWQGGNTEAFF
TGTGCAAGTCGCTTAGCGTACCCCTGGCAGGGGGGGAACACTGAAGCTTTCTTT
>few|15|TRBV7-9|TRBD1|TRBJ1-5
CASSLGGTVNQPQHF
TGTGCCAGCAGCTTAGGTGGGACAGTTAATCAGCCCCAGCATTTT
>-|15|TRBV12-5|-|TRBJ2-7
CASGLETPVRYEQYF
TGTGCTAGTGGTCTGGAAACCCCGGTCCGCTACGAGCAGTACTTC
>-|17|TRBV12-5|-|TRBJ2-3
CASGLVGGQREGDTQYF
TGTGCTAGTGGTTTGGTAGGAGGACAGCGGGAAGGAGATACGCAGTATTTT
>-|16|TRBV24-1|TRBD2|TRBJ2-3
CATSDFGGGGTDTQYF
TGTGCCACCAGTGATTTTGGCGGGGGGGGCACAGATACGCAGTATTTT
>-|14|TRBV13|-|TRBJ1-2
CASRLAGGNYGYTF
TGTGCCAGCAGACTCGCCGGCGGCAACTATGGCTACACCTTC
>-|15|TRBV7-2|-|TRBJ2-7
CASSRGWGDSYEQYF
TGTGCCAGCAGTCGTGGGTGGGGTGACTCCTACGAGCAGTACTTC
>-|15|TRBV5-4|TRBD2|TRBJ2-7
CASSLVAGVPYEQYF
TGTGCCAGCAGCTTGGTGGCGGGAGTGCCCTACGAGCAGTACTTC
>-|15|TRBV9|-|TRBJ2-1
CASSSRVGSYNEQFF
TGTGCCAGCAGCTCGAGGGTTGGGTCCTACAATGAGCAGTTCTTC
>-|12|TRBV6-2/TRBV6-3|-|TRBJ1-2
CASSPDAPGYTF
TGTGCCAGCAGCCCAGACGCTCCTGGCTACACCTTC
>-|16|TRBV5-1|TRBD1|TRBJ1-1
CASSLATGGFYTEAFF
TGCGCCAGCAGCTTGGCGACAGGGGGGTTCTACACTGAAGCTTTCTTT
>once|15|TRBV7-2|TRBD1|TRBJ1-2
CASSAQQGNPIGYTF
TGTGCCAGCAGCGCACAACAGGGGAACCCTATCGGCTACACCTTC
>-|15|TRBV11-1|-|TRBJ2-2
CASSQDTGNTGELFF
TGTGCCAGCAGCCAGGATACGGGAAACACCGGGGAGCTGTTTTTT
>-|11|TRBV15|-|TRBJ1-1
CATSGWSVAFF
TGTGCCACCAGCGGGTGGAGTGTAGCTTTCTTT
>-|11|TRBV11-2|-|TRBJ2-1
CASSPQRHRFF
TGTGCCAGCTCCCCCCAGCGGCATAGGTTCTTC
>-|14|TRBV5-4|-|TRBJ1-1
CASSLGQHNTEAFF
TGTGCCAGCAGCCTAGGACAGCACAACACTGAAGCTTTCTTT
>-|16|TRBV16|-|TRBJ2-3
CASSPDRSSITDTQYF
TGTGCCAGCAGCCCCGACAGGTCTTCAATCACAGATACGCAGTATTTT
>-|16|TRBV7-2|-|TRBJ2-7
CASAELARLRMNEQYF
TGTGCCAGCGCTGAATTGGCCCGACTTCGGATGAACGAGCAGTACTTC
>-|13|TRBV5-7|-|TRBJ1-4
CASSWDQNEKLFF
TGTGCCAGCAGCTGGGATCAGAATGAAAAACTGTTTTTT
>few|16|TRBV5-6|TRBD2|TRBJ2-2
CASSPPHGGKAGELFF
TGTGCCAGCAGCCCACCCCACGGGGGGAAGGCCGGGGAGCTGTTTTTT
>-|14|TRBV6-5|TRBD1|TRBJ1-6
CASSSGTGSSPLHF
TGTGCCAGCAGTTCCGGGACAGGATCATCACCCCTCCACTTT
>few|13|TRBV27|-|TRBJ1-1
CASSRSGFTEAFF
TGTGCCAGCAGTAGGTCAGGGTTCACTGAAGCTTTCTTT
>-|16|TRBV12-5|TRBD1|TRBJ1-4
CASGLVAGTGGEKLFF
TGTGCTAGTGGTTTGGTAGCCGGGACAGGCGGTGAAAAACTGTTTTTT
>-|17|TRBV21-1|-|TRBJ2-2
CASSAHSQGRGTGELFF
TGTGCCAGCAGCGCTCACTCACAGGGAAGGGGCACCGGGGAGCTGTTTTTT
>-|14|TRBV18|-|TRBJ1-3
CASSPGSSGNTIYF
TGTGCCAGCTCACCAGGGAGCTCTGGAAACACCATATATTTT
>-|14|TRBV5-1|TRBD1|TRBJ2-3
CASTSTGSGDTQYF
TGCGCCAGTACCTCGACAGGGTCAGGAGATACGCAGTATTTT
>-|13|TRBV10-3|-|TRBJ1-5
CAISERGNQPQHF
TGTGCCATCAGTGAAAGGGGCAATCAGCCCCAGCATTTT
>few|14|TRBV6-6|-|TRBJ2-7
CASSTQGGGYEQYF
TGTGCCAGCAGTACGCAGGGTGGAGGCTACGAGCAGTACTTC
>-|13|TRBV5-4|-|TRBJ1-2
CASSLATDYGYTF
TGTGCCAGCAGCTTAGCGACAGACTATGGCTACACCTTC
>-|14|TRBV6-6|-|TRBJ2-7
CASSYSSDSYEQYF
TGTGCCAGCAGTTACTCGTCGGATTCCTACGAGCAGTACTTC
>-|11|TRBV12-3/TRBV12-4|-|TRBJ2-7
CASSFRYEQYF
TGTGCCAGCAGTTTCCGCTACGAGCAGTACTTC
>few|15|TRBV18|-|TRBJ1-6
CASSPVAAYNSPLHF
TGTGCCAGCTCACCAGTGGCGGCCTATAATTCACCCCTCCACTTT